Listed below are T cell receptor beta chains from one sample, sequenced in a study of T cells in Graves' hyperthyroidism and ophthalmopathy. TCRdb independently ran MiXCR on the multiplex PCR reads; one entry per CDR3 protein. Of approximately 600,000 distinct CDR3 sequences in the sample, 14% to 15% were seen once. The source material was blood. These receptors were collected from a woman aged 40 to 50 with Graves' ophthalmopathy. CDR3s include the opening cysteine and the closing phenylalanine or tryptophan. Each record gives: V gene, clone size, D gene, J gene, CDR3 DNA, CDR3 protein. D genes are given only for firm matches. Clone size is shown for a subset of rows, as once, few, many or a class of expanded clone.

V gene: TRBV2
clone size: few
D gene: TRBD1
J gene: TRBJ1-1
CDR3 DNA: TGTGCCACCCAATTGGACAGGGGGACAGCTTTCTTT
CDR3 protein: CATQLDRGTAFF

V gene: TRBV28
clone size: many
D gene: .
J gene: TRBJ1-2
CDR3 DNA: TGTGCCAGCAGTACAGGCGGACCTGGCTACACCTTC
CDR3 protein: CASSTGGPGYTF

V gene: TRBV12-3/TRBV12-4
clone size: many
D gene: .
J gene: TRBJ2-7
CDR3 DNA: TGTGCCAGCAGTTTACAAAGGGACGGGGCGTACTTC
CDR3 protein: CASSLQRDGAYF

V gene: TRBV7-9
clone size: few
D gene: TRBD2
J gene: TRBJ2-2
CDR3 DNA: TGTGCCAGCAGCTTCCCGACCGGGACTAGCGGGATTGTGACCGGGGAGCTGTTTTTT
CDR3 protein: CASSFPTGTSGIVTGELFF

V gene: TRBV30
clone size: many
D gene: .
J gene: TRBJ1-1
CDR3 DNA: TGTGCCTGGAGTATGGAGTGGGGCACTGAAGCTTTCTTT
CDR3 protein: CAWSMEWGTEAFF

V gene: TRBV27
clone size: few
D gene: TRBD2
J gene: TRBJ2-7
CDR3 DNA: TGTGCCAGCAGTATACGTCCCGGGACTAGCAGATACGAGCAGTACTTC
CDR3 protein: CASSIRPGTSRYEQYF

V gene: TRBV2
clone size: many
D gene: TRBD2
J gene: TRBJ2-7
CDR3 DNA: TGTGCCAGCAGTCCCTTATCAGCGGGAGGCCGCTACGAGCAGTACTTC
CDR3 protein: CASSPLSAGGRYEQYF

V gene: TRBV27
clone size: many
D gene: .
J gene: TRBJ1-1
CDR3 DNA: TGTGCCAGCAGTTTGTCCGGCCACACTGAAGCTTTCTTT
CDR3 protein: CASSLSGHTEAFF

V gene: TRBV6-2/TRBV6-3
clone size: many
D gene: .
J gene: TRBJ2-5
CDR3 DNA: TGTGCCATCCTAGGGGGAAACGGAGAGACCCAGTACTTC
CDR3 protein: CAILGGNGETQYF

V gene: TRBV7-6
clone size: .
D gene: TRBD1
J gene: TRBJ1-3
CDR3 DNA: TGTGCCAGCAGCTTTGCCGGGACAGGGATTAGAAACACCATATATTTT
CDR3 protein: CASSFAGTGIRNTIYF

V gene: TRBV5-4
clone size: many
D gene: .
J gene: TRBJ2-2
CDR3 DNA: TGTGCCAGCAGCTTGGGGGTCGGGGAGCTGTTTTTT
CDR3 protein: CASSLGVGELFF

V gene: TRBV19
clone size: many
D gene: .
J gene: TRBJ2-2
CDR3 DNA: TGTGCCAGTAGTATAGCACGGACCGGGGAGCTGTTTTTT
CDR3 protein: CASSIARTGELFF

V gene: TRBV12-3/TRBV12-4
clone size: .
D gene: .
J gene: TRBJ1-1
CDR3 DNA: TGTGCCAGCGGGGGCGGGGTCAGGAACACTGAAGCTTTCTTT
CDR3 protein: CASGGGVRNTEAFF

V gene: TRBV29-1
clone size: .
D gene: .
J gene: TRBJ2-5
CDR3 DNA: TGCAGCGTTGATCTGGGGGCAGAGACCCAGTACTTC
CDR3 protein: CSVDLGAETQYF

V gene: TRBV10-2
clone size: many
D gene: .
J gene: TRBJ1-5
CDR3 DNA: TGCGCCAGCAGTAGCGACTGGCAGCCCCAGCATTTT
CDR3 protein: CASSSDWQPQHF

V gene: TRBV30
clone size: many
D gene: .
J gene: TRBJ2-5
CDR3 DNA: TGTGCCTGGGCCCGAGGGCTGGGTGGAGAGACCCAGTACTTC
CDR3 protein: CAWARGLGGETQYF

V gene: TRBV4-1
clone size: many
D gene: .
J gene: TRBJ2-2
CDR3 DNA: TGCGCCAGCAGCCAACATTCCGCAAACACCGGGGAGCTGTTTTTT
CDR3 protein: CASSQHSANTGELFF

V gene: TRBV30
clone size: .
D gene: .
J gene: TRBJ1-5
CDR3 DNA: TGTGCCTGGAGCGTAGGTGGTAGCTCTAGCAATCAGCCCCAGCATTTT
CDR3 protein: CAWSVGGSSSNQPQHF

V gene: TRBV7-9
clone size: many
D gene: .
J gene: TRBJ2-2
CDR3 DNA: TGTGCCAGCAGGTCTTCGGGACAGGAGCTGTTTTTT
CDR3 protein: CASRSSGQELFF

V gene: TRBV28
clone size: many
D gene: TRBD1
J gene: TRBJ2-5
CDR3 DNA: TGTGCCAGCTCCGGACAGGGGTTAGAAAAAGAGACCCAGTACTTC
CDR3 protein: CASSGQGLEKETQYF

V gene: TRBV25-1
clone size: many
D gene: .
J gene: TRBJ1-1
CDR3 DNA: TGTGCCAGCAGTGAAAGATTCACCGGCACTGAAGCTTTCTTT
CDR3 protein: CASSERFTGTEAFF

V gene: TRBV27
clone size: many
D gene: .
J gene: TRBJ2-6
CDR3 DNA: TGTGCCAGCAGGAGACAGTCCTCTGGGGCCAACGTCCTGACTTTC
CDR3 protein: CASRRQSSGANVLTF

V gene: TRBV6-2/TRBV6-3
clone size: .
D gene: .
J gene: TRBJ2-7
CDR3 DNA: TGTGCCAGCGGTATTAGGGAGAAGCAGTACTTC
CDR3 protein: CASGIREKQYF

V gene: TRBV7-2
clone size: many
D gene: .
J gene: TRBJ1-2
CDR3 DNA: TGTGCCAGCAGCTTAGGTTGGGGCAGTGAGGATGGCTACACCTTC
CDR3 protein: CASSLGWGSEDGYTF

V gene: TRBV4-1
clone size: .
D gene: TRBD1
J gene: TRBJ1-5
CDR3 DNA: TGCGCCAGCAGCCAAACAGGGGTTGGTCAGCCCCAGCATTTT
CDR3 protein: CASSQTGVGQPQHF

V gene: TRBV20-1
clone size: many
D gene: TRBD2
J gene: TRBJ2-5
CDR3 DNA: TGCAGTGCTAGAGACCTGCGGGGGGAGGAGACCCAGTACTTC
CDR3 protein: CSARDLRGEETQYF

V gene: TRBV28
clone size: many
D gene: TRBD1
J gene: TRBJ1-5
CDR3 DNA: TGTGCCAGCAGTCCCGCCGGACAGGTTAATCAGCCCCAGCATTTT
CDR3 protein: CASSPAGQVNQPQHF

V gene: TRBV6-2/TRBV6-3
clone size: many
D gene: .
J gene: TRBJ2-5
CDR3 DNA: TGTGCCAGCAGGATAGAGGGAGGAGCGGCCCCCTGGGAGACCCAGTACTTC
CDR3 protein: CASRIEGGAAPWETQYF

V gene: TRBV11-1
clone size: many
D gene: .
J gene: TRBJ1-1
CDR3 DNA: TGTGCCAGCAGCTTAGCGTATGAACAGGGTCAGCGCACTGAAGCTTTCTTT
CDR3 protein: CASSLAYEQGQRTEAFF

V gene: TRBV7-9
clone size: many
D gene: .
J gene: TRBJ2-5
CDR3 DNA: TGTGCCAGCAGCTTAAGAGAGACAGCACAAGAGACCCAGTACTTC
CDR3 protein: CASSLRETAQETQYF

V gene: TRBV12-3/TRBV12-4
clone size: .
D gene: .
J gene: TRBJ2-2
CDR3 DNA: TGTGCCAGCACCCTAAGGCGCGGGGAGCTGTTTTTT
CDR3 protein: CASTLRRGELFF

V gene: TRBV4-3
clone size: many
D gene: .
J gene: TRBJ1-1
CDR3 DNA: TGCGCCAGCAGCGGGAGGGACATGAACACTGAAGCTTTCTTT
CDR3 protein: CASSGRDMNTEAFF

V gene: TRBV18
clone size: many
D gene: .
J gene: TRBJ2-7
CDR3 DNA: TGTGCCAGCTCACCCACAGGGGGGGACGAGCAGTACTTC
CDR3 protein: CASSPTGGDEQYF

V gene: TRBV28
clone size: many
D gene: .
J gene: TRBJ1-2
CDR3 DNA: TGTGCCAGCAGTTCCGTCCCGCTTAACTATGGCTACACCTTC
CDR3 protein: CASSSVPLNYGYTF

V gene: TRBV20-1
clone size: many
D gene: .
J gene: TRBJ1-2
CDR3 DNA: TGCAGTGCTAGAGATCAGGGCGCAAGGGGTTGGTATGGCTACACCTTC
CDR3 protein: CSARDQGARGWYGYTF

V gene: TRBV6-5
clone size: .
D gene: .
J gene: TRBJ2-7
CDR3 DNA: TGTGCCAGCAGTTACTCCAGGGGCTCTATTTACGAGCAGTACTTC
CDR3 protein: CASSYSRGSIYEQYF

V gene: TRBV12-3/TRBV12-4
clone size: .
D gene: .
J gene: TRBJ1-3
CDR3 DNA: TGTGCCAGCAGCCTACAGGCTATCTCTGGAAACACCATATATTTT
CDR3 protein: CASSLQAISGNTIYF

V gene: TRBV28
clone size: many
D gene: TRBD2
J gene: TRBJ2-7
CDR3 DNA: TGTGCCAGCAGTCCCGCCCTGGGGACTAGCGGACCATACGAGCAGTACTTC
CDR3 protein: CASSPALGTSGPYEQYF

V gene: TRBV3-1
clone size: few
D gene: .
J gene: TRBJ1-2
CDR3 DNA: TGTGCCAGCAGGTGGCAGCTCTATGGCTACACCTTC
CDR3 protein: CASRWQLYGYTF

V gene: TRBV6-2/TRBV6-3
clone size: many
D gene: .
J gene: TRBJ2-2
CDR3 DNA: TGTGCCAGCCGAGCAGGGGAACGAACCGGGGAGCTGTTTTTT
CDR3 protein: CASRAGERTGELFF

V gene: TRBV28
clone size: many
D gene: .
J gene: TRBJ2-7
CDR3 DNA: TGTGCCAGCAGTTTAATTTATACCCCATACTCCTACGAGCAGTACTTC
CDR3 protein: CASSLIYTPYSYEQYF

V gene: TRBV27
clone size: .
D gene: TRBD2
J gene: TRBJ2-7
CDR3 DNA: TGTGCCAGCAGTACTCTATGGACTAGCTCCTACGAGCAGTACTTC
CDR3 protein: CASSTLWTSSYEQYF

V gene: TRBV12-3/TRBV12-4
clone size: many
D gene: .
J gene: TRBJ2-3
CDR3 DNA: TGTGCCAGCAGTTCCTTGTCTAGCGGCACAGATACGCAGTATTTT
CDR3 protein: CASSSLSSGTDTQYF

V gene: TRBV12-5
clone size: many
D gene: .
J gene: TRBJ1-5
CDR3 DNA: TGTGCTAGTGGTTTGTTCCCTCAGCCCCAGCATTTT
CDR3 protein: CASGLFPQPQHF

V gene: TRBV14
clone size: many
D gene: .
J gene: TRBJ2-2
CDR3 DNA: TGTGCCAGCAGCCAAGATCTGGCCGAGGAGCTGTTTTTT
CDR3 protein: CASSQDLAEELFF

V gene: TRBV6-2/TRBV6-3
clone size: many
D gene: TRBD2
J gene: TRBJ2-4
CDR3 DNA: TGTGCCAGCAGTTTCCCCCTAGCGGGAGACAAAAACATTCAGTACTTC
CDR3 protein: CASSFPLAGDKNIQYF

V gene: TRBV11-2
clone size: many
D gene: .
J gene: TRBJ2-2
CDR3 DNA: TGTGCCAGCAGCTCTCATGGCGGGGAGCTGTTTTTT
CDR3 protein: CASSSHGGELFF

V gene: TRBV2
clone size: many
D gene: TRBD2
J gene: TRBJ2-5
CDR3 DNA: TGTGCCAGCAGTGAGTTGCGGGGGGAGACCCAGTACTTC
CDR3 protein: CASSELRGETQYF